This entry lists 28 T cell receptor beta chains sequenced from one sample in a study of cytomegalovirus exposure and HLA in healthy donors. The primer mix had 60 Vbeta and 13 Jbeta primers. The protocol was immunoSEQ multiplex PCR, while the TCRdb copy is restricted to in-frame clones and leaves out a portion. The repertoire includes 30,000 to 40,000 clones, about 60% of them detected once, and around 23% sits in the top ten. Source material: PBMCs. The receptor set was obtained from a man in his fifties in good health and CMV-seropositive.

The CDR3 DNA reads TGTGCCAGCAGTGAAGTGGCCAGAAATTCACCCCTCCACTTT. Amino acid sequence: CASSEVARNSPLHF. The chain links TRBV2 to TRBJ1-6; no clear D gene. The germline gives CDR1 SNHLY, CDR2 FYNNEI. This CDR3 has 14 residues. Trimming removed 1 base at V and 7 bases at J, with 8 bases between. Full variable domain (remainder filled in from reference TRBV2 and TRBJ1-6): EPEVTQTPSHQVTQMGQEVILRCVPISNHLYFYWYRQILGQKVEFLVSFYNNEISEKSEIFDDQFSVERPDGSNFTLKIRSTKLEDSAMYFCASSEVARNSPLHFGNGTRLTVT.

The V call is TRBV28, the J call TRBJ2-7, with D perhaps matching TRBD2 (6 bases). CDR1 and CDR2 from the germline V gene are MDHEN and SYDVKM. CDR3 length: 14 residues. The V end lost 4 bases, the J end lost 4 bases, and 14 bases lay between the germline ends. The CDR3 protein is CASSSPGVRYEQYF. The CDR3 coding sequence is TGTGCCAGCAGTTCACCGGGGGTAAGGTACGAGCAGTACTTC.

The gene calls are TRBV29-1 and TRBJ2-5; TRBD1 might be the D (6 bases). The CDR3 sequence is 13 residues long. Germline loops: CDR1 SQVTM, CDR2 ANQGSEA. Trimming took 6 bases from V and 5 from J, leaving 16 bases between them. CDR3 sequence reads: CSVESQGQETQYF. The CDR3 DNA is TGCAGCGTGGAATCTCAGGGGCAGGAGACCCAGTACTTC.

The rearrangement joins TRBV7-9 to TRBJ2-2; 8 bases line up with TRBD2. V dropped 2 bases and J dropped 7; count of bases not matched to a gene: 9. The CDR3 totals 16 residues. CDR1 is SEHNR, CDR2 FQNEAQ, per germline (reference sequence). The DNA of the CDR3 is TGTGCCAGCAGCTTATCGGCGGGAGGTACCTACGGGGAGCTGTTTTTT. This encodes CASSLSAGGTYGELFF.

This chain joins TRBV7-7 and TRBJ2-2; the D is unclear. CDR1 and CDR2 from the germline V gene are SSHAT and FNYEAQ (reference sequence). The CDR3 has 14 amino acids. Trimming removed 5 bases from V and 5 bases from J, with 12 bases in between. In DNA form, the CDR3 reads TGTGCCAGCAGCCCCTTCCCCGAGACCGGGGAGCTGTTTTTT. Its translation: CASSPFPETGELFF. Full variable domain (rest looked up from reference TRBV7-7 and TRBJ2-2): GAGVSQSPRYKVTKRGQDVTLRCDPISSHATLYWYQQALGQGPEFLTYFNYEAQPDKSGLPSDRFSAERPEGSISTLTIQRTEQRDSAMYRCASSPFPETGELFFGEGSRLTVL.

J is TRBJ2-1 and V is TRBV7-9; D is perhaps TRBD1 (6 bases). The CDR3 consists of 18 residues. V shed 4 bases and J shed 3 bases, with 22 bases lying between them. Germline CDR1 is SEHNR and CDR2 is FQNEAQ (reference sequence). Here the CDR3 reads CASSYGEGQLLLYNEQFF. The CDR3, as DNA: TGTGCCAGCAGCTATGGGGAAGGACAGCTGCTACTCTACAATGAGCAGTTCTTC.

This clone was seen many times. The chain is built from TRBV6-5 and TRBJ2-1; 7 nucleotides match TRBD2. The V and J ends lost 9 bases and 6 bases, in that order; junction bases with no gene match: 8. This CDR3 comprises 13 residues. Germline CDR1 and CDR2: MNHEY and SVGAGI. In DNA form, the CDR3 reads TGTGCCAGTTGTAGCGGGTGGGGCAATGAGCAGTTCTTC. Translated, it gives CASCSGWGNEQFF.

The CDR3 loop reads CASSDLAGEETQYF. CDR3 coding DNA: TGTGCCAGCTCAGACTTGGCGGGGGAAGAGACCCAGTACTTC. The chain joins TRBV18 to TRBJ2-5; 7 nucleotides agree with TRBD2. Germline assignment: CDR1 KGHSH and CDR2 LQKENI. CDR3 size: 14 residues. With 5 bases clipped from V and 3 bases from J, the junction kept 6 bases outside the gene matches.

This chain uses TRBV5-1 with TRBJ2-2; 8 bases map to TRBD1. CDR3 length: 15 amino acids. The V gene end was trimmed by 4 bases and the J gene end by 8 bases; junction bases not matched to a gene: 10. Germline CDR1 SGHRS, CDR2 YFSETQ. The CDR3 DNA reads as TGCGCCAGCAGCCCCGGACAGGGAGGAAGTGGGGAGCTGTTTTTT. It codes for CASSPGQGGSGELFF.

The chain has TRBV7-8 and TRBJ2-7; D unresolved. The CDR3 is made up of 11 amino acids. V gave up 4 bases and J gave up 3 bases, with 4 bases separating them. Germline lookup yields CDR1 SGHVS and CDR2 FQNEAQ. CDR3 DNA: TGTGCCAGCAGCTCCATCTACGAGCAGTACTTC. It codes for CASSSIYEQYF.

This clone was seen only a few times. This rearrangement joins TRBV25-1 to TRBJ1-2, with 9 bases identical to TRBD1. CDR3 length: 16 amino acids. V was pared by 5 bases and J by 3 bases, with 10 bases of the junction left unmatched. Germline V gene data show CDR1 as MGHDK and CDR2 as SYGVNS. DNA of the CDR3: TGTGCCAGCAGTCTCCCCCGGGACAGGGAGCACTATGGCTACACCTTC. It encodes CASSLPRDREHYGYTF.

The rearrangement uses TRBV28 and TRBJ1-5; D gene uncertain. The CDR3 is made up of 13 amino acids. CDR1 and CDR2 (germline): MDHEN, SYDVKM. V dropped 8 bases and J dropped 7 bases, with 15 bases sitting between them. CDR3 DNA: TGTGCCAGCCGGACGGGAGGCGGACAGCCCCAGCATTTT. As protein: CASRTGGGQPQHF.

The rearrangement joins TRBV7-7 to TRBJ2-7; 10 bases agree with TRBD1. Germline trimming cut 5 bases from V and 6 bases from J; bases unmatched to any gene: 7. Germline V CDR1 and CDR2: SSHAT, FNYEAQ (reference sequence). The CDR3 is 14 residues long. CDR3: CASSPGQGSGEQYF. Written as DNA, the CDR3 is TGTGCCAGCAGCCCGGGACAGGGGTCTGGCGAGCAGTACTTC.

The chain carries TRBV10-2 and TRBJ2-3, with 9 bases fitting TRBD2. The length of the CDR3 is 14 residues. The junction had 3 bases not matched to a gene; V was cut back by 6 bases and J by 2 bases. Germline lookup yields CDR1 WSHSY and CDR2 SAAADI. DNA of the CDR3: TGCGCCAGCAGGACTAGCGGAAACACAGATACGCAGTATTTT. Its protein is CASRTSGNTDTQYF.

The chain has TRBV2 and TRBJ2-1, with 7 bases matching TRBD2. The CDR3 runs to 15 residues. V lost 7 bases, J lost 6 bases, and 12 bases stayed unmatched. Germline values: CDR1 SNHLY, CDR2 FYNNEI. CDR3 in DNA: TGTGCCAGCATGGGGGGGTCGTGGGCGAGCAATGAGCAGTTCTTC. Translated: CASMGGSWASNEQFF.

This clone was counted a few times. This chain uses TRBV27 with TRBJ1-5; D call uncertain. The CDR3 is 12 residues long. V dropped 6 bases and J dropped 3 bases, with 6 bases sitting between them. Germline V gives CDR1 MNHEY, CDR2 SMNVEV (reference sequence). CDR3 nucleotide sequence: TGTGCCAGCAGCCTCCCCAATCAGCCCCAGCATTTT. This encodes CASSLPNQPQHF.

The chain couples TRBV10-3 to TRBJ2-7; 10 bases are shared with TRBD1. Losses at the gene ends were 5 bases for V and 5 bases for J; bases not matched to a gene: 9. The CDR3 sequence is 15 residues long. In germline, CDR1 is ENHRY, CDR2 SYGVKD. CDR3 in DNA: TGTGCCATCAGTAAGGGGGACAGGGGAGGAAACGAGCAGTACTTC. It yields the protein CAISKGDRGGNEQYF.

This chain's CDR3 is CATSLAGGSDTQYF. As DNA, the CDR3 is TGTGCCACCTCACTAGCGGGAGGCTCAGATACGCAGTATTTT. The chain joins TRBV6-4 to TRBJ2-3, with 12 positions matching TRBD2. Germline loops: CDR1 MRHNA, CDR2 SNTAGT. V dropped 10 bases and J dropped 4; count of bases not matched to a gene: 6. The length of the CDR3 is 14 residues.

The V and J genes are TRBV15 and TRBJ2-3; TRBD2 agrees at 8 bases. V was clipped by 7 bases and J by 8 bases; unmatched bases: 11. CDR3 length equals 14 residues. Germline V gene sequence: CDR1 LNHNV, CDR2 YYDKDF (reference sequence). In DNA, the CDR3 is TGTGCCACCAACCCACTCGCGGGAGGCGGTACGCAGTATTTT. Its protein is CATNPLAGGGTQYF. The full variable domain, in which reference TRBV15 and TRBJ2-3 provide the parts outside the CDR3, is DAMVIQNPRYQVTQFGKPVTLSCSQTLNHNVMYWYQQKSSQAPKLLFHYYDKDFNNEADTPDNFQSRRPNTSFCFLDIRSPGLGDTAMYLCATNPLAGGGTQYFGPGTRLTVL.

The V and J genes are TRBV29-1 and TRBJ1-1, with TRBD1 identical over 9 bases. V was pared by 6 bases and J by 1 base, with 9 bases of the junction left unmatched. The CDR3 is 15 amino acids. The germline V gene has CDR1 SQVTM and CDR2 ANQGSEA. DNA of the CDR3: TGCAGCGTCCCATGGACAGGGGAGAAGAACACTGAAGCTTTCTTT. Translating gives CSVPWTGEKNTEAFF.

The genes are TRBV5-5 and TRBJ2-7; TRBD2 matches 11 bases. CDR3 length: 15 amino acids. After removal of 4 bases from V and 2 bases from J, the junction contained 5 bases not matched to a gene. Germline lookup yields CDR1 SGHKS and CDR2 YYEKEE (reference sequence). CDR3 residues: CASSRTSGGTYEQYF. The CDR3 coding sequence is TGTGCCAGCAGCCGTACTAGCGGGGGCACCTACGAGCAGTACTTC.

The V call is TRBV7-2, the J call TRBJ2-2, with a possible D match to TRBD2 (5 bases). From germline, CDR1 is SGHTA and CDR2 FQGNSA. The CDR3 is 14 amino acids. Trimming left V 2 bases short and J 5 bases short, with 9 bases between. CDR3 nucleotides: TGTGCCAGCAGCTTAACTAGAGAGACCGGGGAGCTGTTTTTT. Its protein is CASSLTRETGELFF.

The chain uses TRBV6-1 and TRBJ2-2; 8 bases match TRBD2. The CDR3 length is 14 residues. With 2 bases clipped from V and 5 bases from J, the junction kept 1 base outside the gene matches. Germline loops: CDR1 MNHNS, CDR2 SASEGT. Written as DNA, the CDR3 is TGTGCCAGCAGTGAAAGCGGGAGAACCGGGGAGCTGTTTTTT. Its translation: CASSESGRTGELFF.

The rearrangement links TRBV18 to TRBJ2-1, with D unclear. Germline CDR1 reads KGHSH; CDR2 reads LQKENI. CDR3 length: 11 residues. V lost 1 base to trimming and J lost 9 bases, with 4 bases between them. The CDR3 reads CASSPQREQFF. Here the CDR3 DNA reads TGTGCCAGCTCACCACAGCGTGAGCAGTTCTTC.

The V gene is TRBV6-1, the J gene TRBJ2-7; 10 bases are shared with TRBD1. This CDR3 has 14 amino acids. V lost 8 bases to trimming and J lost 3 bases; unmatched junction nucleotides: 7. Germline V lookup: CDR1 MNHNS, CDR2 SASEGT. For the CDR3, the DNA is TGTGCCAGCTCGGAGACAGGGGGCTTCTACGAGCAGTACTTC. Translating gives CASSETGGFYEQYF.

The genes are TRBV2 and TRBJ2-3; D is possibly TRBD1 (5 bases). The CDR3 sequence is 11 residues long. Germline V CDR1 and CDR2: SNHLY, FYNNEI. Trimming took 6 bases from V and 5 from J, leaving 6 bases between them. The CDR3 is CASRGEDTQYF. In DNA, the CDR3 is TGTGCCAGCAGAGGGGAAGATACGCAGTATTTT. Full variable domain (rest looked up from reference TRBV2 and TRBJ2-3): EPEVTQTPSHQVTQMGQEVILRCVPISNHLYFYWYRQILGQKVEFLVSFYNNEISEKSEIFDDQFSVERPDGSNFTLKIRSTKLEDSAMYFCASRGEDTQYFGPGTRLTVL.

The chain combines TRBV30 with TRBJ2-7; weak D call: TRBD2 (6 bases). The CDR3 contains 15 residues. Germline V gene lookup returns CDR1 GTSNPN and CDR2 SVGIG (reference sequence). Trimming took 8 bases from V and 2 from J, leaving 22 bases between them. The CDR3 region is CARSNPRDSTYEQYF. CDR3 DNA sequence: TGTGCCCGCTCTAACCCCCGGGACTCAACCTACGAGCAGTACTTC.

The chain links TRBV9 to TRBJ2-1; D gene ambiguous. V gave up 4 bases and J gave up 8 bases, with 10 bases separating them. Germline-derived CDR1 and CDR2 are SGDLS and YYNGEE. The CDR3 is 12 residues long. The chain's CDR3 is CASSRLDYEQFF. CDR3 nucleotide sequence: TGTGCCAGCAGCCGTCTAGATTATGAGCAGTTCTTC. Together with reference TRBV9 and TRBJ2-1, the CDR3 gives the full variable domain: DSGVTQTPKHLITATGQRVTLRCSPRSGDLSVYWYQQSLDQGLQFLIQYYNGEERAKGNILERFSAQQFPDLHSELNLSSLELGDSALYFCASSRLDYEQFFGPGTRLTVL.